The 8 T cell receptor beta chains below come from one sample, sequenced in a study of OX40 agonist ivuxolimab in advanced cancers. Assay used: immunoSEQ multiplex PCR; TCRdb lists only in-frame clones, some missing. This repertoire shows roughly 28,000 clones, more than 75% found once; its top ten account for 12% to 15%. The input for sequencing was CD4+ or CD8+ T cells sorted from blood, taken in a trial of the OX40 agonist ivuxolimab. The receptors were gathered from an adult with an advanced solid tumor such as melanoma, head and neck, liver or kidney cancer.

The chain carries TRBV19 and TRBJ1-2; D is ambiguous. Germline V gives CDR1 LNHDA, CDR2 SQIVND (reference sequence). The ends were cut back, 6 bases at V and 7 bases at J, with 15 bases in the middle. This CDR3 region has 13 residues. The CDR3 coding sequence is TGTGCCAGTAGCTTCGAGGCCCGGCGTGGCTACACCTTC. This gives the protein CASSFEARRGYTF.

The chain carries TRBV28 and TRBJ2-7; 11 bases agree with TRBD1. V trimming: 4 bases; J trimming: 3 bases; junction bases outside the gene matches: 14. Germline V gene data show CDR1 as MDHEN and CDR2 as SYDVKM. This CDR3 is built from 18 residues. The CDR3 DNA follows: TGTGCCAGCAGTTCGGATGTCCTAGGACAGGGGGCTCTCTACGAGCAGTACTTC. This translates into CASSSDVLGQGALYEQYF.

V is TRBV9 and J is TRBJ2-5, with 9 bases lining up with TRBD1. The CDR3 has 15 amino acids. Per the germline V gene, CDR1 is SGDLS and CDR2 is YYNGEE. J lost 5 bases, V lost 2 bases, and 7 bases had no gene match. The CDR3 spells CASSVGPGQGETQYF. The CDR3 region has the DNA TGTGCCAGCAGCGTCGGACCGGGACAGGGTGAGACCCAGTACTTC. Full variable domain (remainder filled in from reference TRBV9 and TRBJ2-5): DSGVTQTPKHLITATGQRVTLRCSPRSGDLSVYWYQQSLDQGLQFLIQYYNGEERAKGNILERFSAQQFPDLHSELNLSSLELGDSALYFCASSVGPGQGETQYFGPGTRLLVL.

This chain connects TRBV28 to TRBJ1-2; D perhaps matches TRBD1 (5 bases). Looked up from germline, CDR1 is MDHEN and CDR2 is SYDVKM. The CDR3 is made up of 18 amino acids. The V and J ends lost 6 bases and 4 bases respectively, with 27 bases between them. The CDR3 reads CASSPEGWGSDFPYGYTF. DNA for the CDR3: TGTGCCAGCAGCCCTGAGGGGTGGGGTAGCGATTTCCCCTATGGCTACACCTTC.

The V and J genes are TRBV5-1 and TRBJ2-5; no definite D call. The ends were cut back, 0 bases at V and 1 base at J, with 7 bases in the middle. CDR3 length: 14 amino acids. Germline V gene data show CDR1 as SGHRS and CDR2 as YFSETQ. The CDR3 nucleotides read TGCGCCAGCAGCTTGGTTGCGTCCCAAGAGACCCAGTACTTC. The encoded protein is CASSLVASQETQYF.

This CDR3 reads CASSPAPGNEQFF. Here the CDR3 DNA reads TGTGCCAGCAGCCCCGCCCCTGGCAATGAGCAGTTCTTC. The chain is built from TRBV6-5 and TRBJ2-1; D is undetermined. Germline values: CDR1 MNHEY, CDR2 SVGAGI. With 6 bases removed from V and 6 bases from J, the gap between germline ends came to 12 bases. The CDR3 is 13 amino acids.

This CDR3 is CASRGTVGGNQPQHF. The DNA of the CDR3 is TGTGCCAGCAGGGGGACAGTGGGAGGCAATCAGCCCCAGCATTTT. V is TRBV28 and J is TRBJ1-5; 7 bases match TRBD1. This CDR3 comprises 15 residues. V lost 6 bases and J lost 2; bases outside the gene matches: 7. Germline V gene data show CDR1 as MDHEN and CDR2 as SYDVKM.

The V and J genes are TRBV4-1 and TRBJ1-2, with 8 bases lining up with TRBD1. The V and J ends lost 5 bases and 6 bases, in that order; junction bases with no gene match: 11. CDR3 length: 15 residues. Germline loops: CDR1 MGHRA, CDR2 YSYEKL. The CDR3 protein is CASSFRDRGSDGYTF. The CDR3 nucleotides read TGCGCCAGCAGCTTCCGTGACAGGGGATCAGATGGCTACACCTTC.